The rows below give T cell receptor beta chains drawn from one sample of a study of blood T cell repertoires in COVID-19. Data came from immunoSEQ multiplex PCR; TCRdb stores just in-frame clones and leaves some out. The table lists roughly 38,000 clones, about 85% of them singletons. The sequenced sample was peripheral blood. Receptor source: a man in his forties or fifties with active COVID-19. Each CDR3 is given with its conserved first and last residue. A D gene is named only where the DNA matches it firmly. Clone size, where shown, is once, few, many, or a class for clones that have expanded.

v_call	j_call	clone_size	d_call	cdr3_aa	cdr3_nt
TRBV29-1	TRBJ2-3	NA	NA	CSVDSAGSTDTQYF	TGCAGCGTTGATTCGGCAGGGAGCACAGATACGCAGTATTTT
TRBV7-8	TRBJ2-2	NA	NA	CASSPYGLVNTGELFF	TGTGCCAGCAGCCCCTACGGACTGGTGAACACCGGGGAGCTGTTTTTT
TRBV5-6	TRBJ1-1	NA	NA	CASTVGPAIGTEAFF	TGTGCCAGCACGGTGGGGCCGGCGATTGGCACTGAAGCTTTCTTT
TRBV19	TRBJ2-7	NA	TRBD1	CASSRTGQSSYEQYF	TGTGCCAGTAGTAGGACGGGACAGAGCTCCTACGAGCAGTACTTC
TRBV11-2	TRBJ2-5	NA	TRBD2	CASTERVAGNQETQYF	TGTGCCAGCACCGAGAGAGTAGCGGGGAACCAAGAGACCCAGTACTTC
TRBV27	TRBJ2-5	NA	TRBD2	CASSPGLALETQYF	TGTGCCAGCAGTCCGGGACTAGCGCTAGAGACCCAGTACTTC
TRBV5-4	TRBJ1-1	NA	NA	CASSLGWGDENEAFF	TGTGCCAGCAGCTTGGGATGGGGGGACGAGAATGAAGCTTTCTTT
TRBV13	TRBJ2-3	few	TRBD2	CASSQGGTSVVTQYF	TGTGCCAGCAGCCAAGGGGGGACTAGCGTTGTTACGCAGTATTTT
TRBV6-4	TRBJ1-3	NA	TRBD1	CASRRDRKLNTIYF	TGTGCCAGCAGACGGGACAGAAAATTAAACACCATATATTTT
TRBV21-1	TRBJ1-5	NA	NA	CASSNQGTGQPQHF	TGTGCCAGCAGCAATCAGGGGACGGGTCAGCCCCAGCATTTT
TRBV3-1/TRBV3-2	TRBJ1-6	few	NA	CASSQGTSGTSYNSPLHF	TGTGCCAGCAGCCAAGGGACCTCCGGGACAAGCTATAATTCACCCCTCCACTTT
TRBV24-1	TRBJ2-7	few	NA	CASPRGTYEQYF	TGTGCCAGCCCCAGGGGAACCTACGAGCAGTACTTC
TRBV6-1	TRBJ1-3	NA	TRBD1	CASSEAGDRGDTIYF	TGTGCCAGCAGTGAAGCAGGGGACAGGGGGGACACCATATATTTT
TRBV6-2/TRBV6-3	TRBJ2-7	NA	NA	CASSYAQGGYEQYF	TGTGCCAGCAGTTACGCACAGGGCGGCTACGAGCAGTACTTC
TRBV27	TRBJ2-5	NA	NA	CASIKNGGGGVRETQYF	TGTGCCAGCATAAAAAATGGGGGGGGCGGGGTACGGGAGACCCAGTACTTC
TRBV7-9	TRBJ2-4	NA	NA	CASSLSEELAKNIQYF	TGTGCCAGCAGCTTATCCGAAGAACTAGCCAAAAACATTCAGTACTTC
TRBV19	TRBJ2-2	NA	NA	CASRFPGPGELFF	TGTGCCAGTAGATTCCCTGGGCCCGGGGAGCTGTTTTTT
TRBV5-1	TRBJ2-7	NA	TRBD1	CASSLSWTGGYEQYF	TGCGCCAGCAGCTTGAGTTGGACAGGGGGCTACGAGCAGTACTTC
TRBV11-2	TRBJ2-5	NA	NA	CASAGLRETQYF	TGTGCCAGCGCTGGGCTCAGGGAGACCCAGTACTTC
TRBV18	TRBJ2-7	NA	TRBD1	CASSPKGQGNYEQYF	TGTGCCAGCTCACCAAAGGGACAGGGGAACTACGAGCAGTACTTC
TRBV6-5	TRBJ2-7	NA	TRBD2	CASRAGASGVEQYF	TGTGCCAGCAGAGCAGGGGCTAGCGGGGTCGAGCAGTACTTC
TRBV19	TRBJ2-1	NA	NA	CASSTLQGGSYNEQFF	TGTGCCAGTAGTACCCTACAAGGGGGCTCCTACAATGAGCAGTTCTTC
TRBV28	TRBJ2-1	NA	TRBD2	CASSWYLAGGRNEQFF	TGTGCCAGCAGTTGGTATCTAGCGGGGGGGCGGAATGAGCAGTTCTTC
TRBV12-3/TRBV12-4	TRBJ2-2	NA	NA	CATQGLTGELFF	TGTGCCACGCAGGGCCTCACCGGGGAGCTGTTTTTT
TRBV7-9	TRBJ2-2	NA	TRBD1	CASSPGQGAGELFF	TGTGCCAGCAGCCCCGGACAGGGGGCCGGGGAGCTGTTTTTT
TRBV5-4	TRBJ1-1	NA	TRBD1	CASSIDRGDTEAFF	TGTGCCAGCAGCATTGACAGGGGAGACACTGAAGCTTTCTTT
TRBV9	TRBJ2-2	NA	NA	CASSLDPAGSTGELFF	TGTGCCAGCAGCCTAGACCCGGCGGGGTCCACCGGGGAGCTGTTTTTT
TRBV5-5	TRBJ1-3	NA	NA	CASSLGTGNSGNTIYF	TGTGCCAGCAGCTTGGGTACAGGGAACTCTGGAAACACCATATATTTT
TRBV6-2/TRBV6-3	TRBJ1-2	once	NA	CASSYLTGTSYGHTF	TGTGCCAGCAGTTACCTGACCGGGACATCCTACGGACACACCTTC
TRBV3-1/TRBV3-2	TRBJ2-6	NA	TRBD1	CASSQPTGVGGANVLTF	TGTGCCAGCAGCCAACCGACAGGGGTAGGAGGGGCCAACGTCCTGACTTTC
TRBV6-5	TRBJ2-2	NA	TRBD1	CASTRQGKTGELFF	TGTGCCAGCACTAGACAGGGTAAAACAGGGGAGCTGTTTTTT
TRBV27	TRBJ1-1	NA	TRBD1	CASRTGTGLLNTEAFF	TGTGCCAGCAGGACCGGGACAGGACTTTTGAACACTGAAGCTTTCTTT
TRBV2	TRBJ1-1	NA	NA	CASTGATEAFF	TGTGCCAGCACTGGGGCCACTGAAGCTTTCTTT
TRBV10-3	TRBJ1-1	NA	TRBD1	CAISTSVTGSPEAFF	TGTGCCATCAGTACCTCCGTGACAGGGTCCCCTGAAGCTTTCTTT
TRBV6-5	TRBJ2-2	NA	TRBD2	CASSYTRAGATGELFF	TGTGCCAGCAGTTACACGAGAGCGGGGGCCACCGGGGAGCTGTTTTTT
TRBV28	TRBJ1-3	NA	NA	CVSSPQGYTIYF	TGTGTCAGCAGTCCTCAGGGTTACACCATATATTTT
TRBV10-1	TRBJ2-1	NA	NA	CASSESGRGYNEQFF	TGCGCCAGCAGTGAGTCGGGTCGGGGATACAATGAGCAGTTCTTC
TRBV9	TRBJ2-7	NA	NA	CASSVGGGEQYF	TGTGCCAGCAGCGTAGGAGGGGGCGAGCAGTACTTC
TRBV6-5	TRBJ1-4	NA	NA	CASTRLSGNEKLFF	TGTGCCAGCACCCGACTTTCTGGTAATGAAAAACTGTTTTTT
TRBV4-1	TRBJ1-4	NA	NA	CASSQGTAFANEKLFF	TGCGCCAGCAGCCAAGGAACTGCCTTCGCTAATGAAAAACTGTTTTTT
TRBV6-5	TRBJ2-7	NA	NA	CASIFSYEQYF	TGTGCCAGCATCTTCTCTTACGAGCAGTACTTC
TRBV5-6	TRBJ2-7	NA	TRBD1	CASRRTGDYEQYF	TGTGCCAGCAGAAGGACAGGCGACTACGAGCAGTACTTC
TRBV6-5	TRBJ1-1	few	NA	CASSKHLSEAFF	TGTGCCAGCAGTAAACACCTTTCTGAAGCTTTCTTT
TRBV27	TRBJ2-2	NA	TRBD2	CASSLPSGGRNTGELFF	TGTGCCAGCAGTTTACCTAGCGGGGGGAGGAACACCGGGGAGCTGTTTTTT
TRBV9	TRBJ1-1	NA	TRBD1	CASSFQGDTEAFF	TGTGCCAGCAGCTTCCAGGGGGACACTGAAGCTTTCTTT
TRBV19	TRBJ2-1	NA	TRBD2	CASSSGLAAEQFF	TGTGCCAGTAGTTCGGGACTAGCTGCTGAGCAGTTCTTC
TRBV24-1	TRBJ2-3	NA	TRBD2	CATSDGGGGTDTQYF	TGTGCCACCAGTGATGGCGGGGGGGGCACAGATACGCAGTATTTT
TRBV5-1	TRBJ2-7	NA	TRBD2	CASSLEPGGLAGAYEQYF	TGCGCCAGCAGCTTGGAACCTGGGGGACTAGCGGGGGCCTACGAGCAGTACTTC
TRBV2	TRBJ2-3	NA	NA	CASRAGTNLDTQYF	TGTGCCAGCAGAGCCGGGACAAACTTGGATACGCAGTATTTT
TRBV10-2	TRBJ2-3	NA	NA	CASRGAGTDTQYF	TGCGCCAGCAGAGGAGCGGGCACAGATACGCAGTATTTT
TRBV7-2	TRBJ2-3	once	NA	CASSPDMAGATDTQYF	TGTGCCAGCAGCCCAGATATGGCGGGGGCCACGGATACGCAGTATTTT
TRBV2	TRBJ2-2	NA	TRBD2	CASRGLAGFGELFF	TGTGCCAGCAGGGGACTAGCCGGATTCGGGGAGCTGTTTTTT
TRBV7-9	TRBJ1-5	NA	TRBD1	CASSRDRGVLQPQHF	TGTGCCAGCAGCCGCGACAGGGGGGTACTCCAGCCCCAGCATTTT
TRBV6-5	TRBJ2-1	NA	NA	CASELLNEQFF	TGTGCCAGCGAGTTACTCAATGAGCAGTTCTTC